This T cell receptor beta chain was retrieved from a study of cytomegalovirus exposure and HLA in healthy donors. With 60 Vbeta and 13 Jbeta primers, the PCR was carried out. Repertoires were generated with immunoSEQ multiplex PCR, while TCRdb's copy carries only in-frame clones and drops some. The data contain roughly 170,000 clones, around 81% of them seen just once; the ten biggest clones take up 2% to 2.5%. The CDR3 runs 12 residues. CDR1 and CDR2 from the germline V gene are MDHEN and SYDVKM. V was cut by 10 bases and J by 5 bases, with 14 bases left in between. The rearrangement joins TRBV28 to TRBJ1-1; D unresolved. Sequenced: PBMCs. This TCR came from a woman aged 25 to 39 in good health and CMV-seronegative. CDR3: CATTLVKTEAFF. CDR3 sequence (DNA): TGTGCCACGACACTCGTCAAAACTGAAGCTTTCTTT.